These 26 T cell receptor beta chains were sequenced from one sample in a study of cytomegalovirus exposure and HLA in healthy donors. PCR employed 60 Vbeta and 13 Jbeta primers. Generated by immunoSEQ multiplex PCR, the TCRdb table keeps only in-frame clones and is missing some. Its table lists about 53,000 clones. What was sequenced was PBMCs. The origin of the receptors is a woman under 30 in good health and CMV-seronegative.

The CDR3 is CASSFSGETQYF. The CDR3 DNA is TGCGCCAGCAGCTTTTCGGGAGAGACCCAGTACTTC. The chain couples TRBV5-1 to TRBJ2-5, with no clear D. The CDR3 contains 12 residues. Trimming shortened V by 2 bases and J by 4 bases, and 6 bases separated the two germline ends. Germline V gene sequence: CDR1 SGHRS, CDR2 YFSETQ.

The chain's CDR3 is CASSEARAQWETQYF. The CDR3 region has the DNA TGTGCCAGCAGTGAAGCGCGGGCACAGTGGGAGACCCAGTACTTC. The chain employs TRBV6-1 and TRBJ2-5; the D gene is possibly TRBD2 (5 bases). The CDR3 extends over 15 amino acids. Trimming removed 0 bases at V and 5 bases at J, with 13 bases between. Germline lookup yields CDR1 MNHNS and CDR2 SASEGT.

The J gene is TRBJ1-5, the V gene TRBV6-1; 7 bases are a match to TRBD1. CDR1 is MNHNS and CDR2 is SASEGT in the germline V gene. This CDR3 spans 17 amino acids. V was pared by 1 base and J by 3 bases, with 9 bases of the junction left unmatched. Here the CDR3 DNA reads TGTGCCAGCAGTGAAGGAGGGGGACAGACTTTCAATCAGCCCCAGCATTTT. Its translation: CASSEGGGQTFNQPQHF.

The CDR3 sequence is CASSPGTGNYEQYF. CDR3 in DNA: TGTGCCAGCTCACCAGGGACAGGGAACTACGAGCAGTACTTC. This chain joins TRBV18 and TRBJ2-7; 9 positions match TRBD1. V gave up 2 bases and J gave up 3 bases; unmatched junction bases: 2. Per germline, CDR1 KGHSH and CDR2 LQKENI. The CDR3 consists of 14 residues.

J is TRBJ2-3 and V is TRBV10-1; D unresolved. The germline gives CDR1 WNHNN, CDR2 SYGVQD (reference sequence). V was trimmed by 3 bases and J by 2 bases, leaving 12 bases between them. This CDR3 region has 15 residues. CDR3 nucleotide sequence: TGCGCCAGCAGTGATACAGCTATCCCCACAGATACGCAGTATTTT. This encodes CASSDTAIPTDTQYF.

The rearrangement joins TRBV7-2 to TRBJ2-7; TRBD1 is a possible D gene (5 bases). CDR3 length: 14 amino acids. V gave up 3 bases and J gave up 0 bases, with 9 bases separating them. From germline, CDR1 is SGHTA and CDR2 FQGNSA. DNA of the CDR3: TGTGCCAGCAGCTTTGTAACAGGCTCCTACGAGCAGTACTTC. Translated: CASSFVTGSYEQYF.

The chain combines TRBV18 with TRBJ2-1; 13 bases map to TRBD2. The CDR3 totals 17 residues. V lost 5 bases, J lost 8 bases, and 12 bases stayed unmatched. The germline CDR1 and CDR2 sequences are KGHSH and LQKENI. CDR3 protein: CASSYTLGTSGVDEQFF. CDR3 DNA sequence: TGTGCCAGCTCATACACCCTCGGGACTAGCGGGGTCGATGAGCAGTTCTTC.

The chain uses TRBV29-1 and TRBJ1-4, with D maybe TRBD1 (5 bases). With 5 bases removed from V and 10 bases from J, the gap between germline ends came to 17 bases. The length of the CDR3 is 13 residues. Germline loops: CDR1 SQVTM, CDR2 ANQGSEA. The DNA of the CDR3 is TGCAGCGTTAGGGAACAGGACGAGAGAAAACTGTTTTTT. Its protein is CSVREQDERKLFF. The whole variable domain, remainder taken from reference TRBV29-1 and TRBJ1-4, is SAVISQKPSRDICQRGTSLTIQCQVDSQVTMMFWYRQQPGQSLTLIATANQGSEATYESGFVIDKFPISRPNLTFSTLTVSNMSPEDSSIYLCSVREQDERKLFFGSGTQLSVL.

The chain is built from TRBV7-9 and TRBJ1-4, with a weak D call TRBD1 (6 bases). The germline V and J ends were trimmed by 1 base and 5 bases, with 14 bases remaining between them. Germline CDR1 reads SEHNR; CDR2 reads FQNEAQ (reference sequence). The CDR3 is made up of 16 amino acids. Written as DNA, the CDR3 is TGTGCCAGCAGCTTAGGACAGGCGATTGGGAATGAAAAACTGTTTTTT. This sequence encodes CASSLGQAIGNEKLFF.

V gene TRBV6-5 combines with J gene TRBJ1-4; perhaps TRBD1 as D (5 bases). Germline V gene lookup returns CDR1 MNHEY and CDR2 SVGAGI. This CDR3 comprises 16 residues. V dropped 1 base and J dropped 7 bases, with 16 bases sitting between them. The CDR3 DNA sequence: TGTGCCAGCAGTTACTTAGCCGGGGGGAGTGGTGAAAAACTGTTTTTT. Translating gives CASSYLAGGSGEKLFF.

The chain combines TRBV4-1 with TRBJ2-7, with 7 bases that match TRBD1. The length of the CDR3 is 16 residues. Per the germline V gene, CDR1 is MGHRA and CDR2 is YSYEKL. J lost 2 bases, V lost 3 bases, and 10 bases had no gene match. CDR3 in amino acids: CASSHGAGTVAYEQYF. As DNA, the CDR3 is TGCGCCAGCAGCCATGGCGCCGGGACAGTCGCCTACGAGCAGTACTTC.

The chain combines TRBV6-1 with TRBJ2-7, with 12 bases fitting TRBD1. After removal of 3 bases from V and 3 bases from J, the junction contained 18 bases not matched to a gene. Germline CDR1 MNHNS, CDR2 SASEGT. This CDR3 is built from 20 residues. CDR3 protein: CASSDSFAVGDRGHFYEQYF. The DNA of the CDR3 is TGTGCCAGCAGTGATTCTTTCGCAGTAGGGGACAGGGGGCACTTCTACGAGCAGTACTTC.

The rearrangement joins TRBV5-1 to TRBJ2-7, with 7 bases aligning to TRBD1. Germline loops: CDR1 SGHRS, CDR2 YFSETQ. The CDR3 extends over 15 amino acids. Germline trimming cut 0 bases from V and 6 bases from J; bases unmatched to any gene: 9. This CDR3 is CASSLVGQALLEQYF. The CDR3 DNA reads as TGCGCCAGCAGCTTGGTAGGACAGGCCCTTCTCGAGCAGTACTTC.

This chain uses TRBV7-7 with TRBJ2-5; D unresolved. The CDR3 runs to 12 residues. V shed 5 bases and J shed 4 bases, with 8 bases lying between them. Germline loops: CDR1 SSHAT, CDR2 FNYEAQ (reference sequence). CDR3 in DNA: TGTGCCAGCAGCCCCGAGAGAGAGACCCAGTACTTC. Its protein product is CASSPERETQYF. The whole variable domain, remainder taken from reference TRBV7-7 and TRBJ2-5, is GAGVSQSPRYKVTKRGQDVTLRCDPISSHATLYWYQQALGQGPEFLTYFNYEAQPDKSGLPSDRFSAERPEGSISTLTIQRTEQRDSAMYRCASSPERETQYFGPGTRLLVL.

The genes are TRBV5-1 and TRBJ1-6; D is ambiguous. The germline gives CDR1 SGHRS, CDR2 YFSETQ. Trimming left V 4 bases short and J 0 bases short, with 5 bases between. CDR3 length equals 14 residues. CDR3 amino acids: CASSGGSYNSPLHF. Written as DNA, the CDR3 is TGCGCCAGCAGCGGAGGCTCCTATAATTCACCCCTCCACTTT.

V is TRBV6-5 and J is TRBJ2-5; 11 bases fit TRBD1. After removal of 5 bases from V and 5 bases from J, the junction contained 7 bases not matched to a gene. Germline V gives CDR1 MNHEY, CDR2 SVGAGI. The CDR3 runs to 15 residues. CDR3 residues: CASSRTGGAWETQYF. The CDR3 nucleotides read TGTGCCAGCAGTCGGACAGGGGGCGCGTGGGAGACCCAGTACTTC.

The rearrangement uses TRBV18 and TRBJ1-6; weak D call: TRBD1 (6 bases). In germline, CDR1 is KGHSH, CDR2 LQKENI. Trimming cost V 6 bases and J 2 bases, with 17 bases left between them. The CDR3 is 17 residues long. The CDR3 DNA reads as TGTGCCAGCTCCTCCACAGGGCTTAGGACCTATAATTCACCCCTCCACTTT. Its protein is CASSSTGLRTYNSPLHF.

The CDR3 bases are TGTGCCAGCAGTGATACGGGACAGGGGGCCTTCGAGCAGTACTTC. Protein product: CASSDTGQGAFEQYF. The chain joins TRBV6-1 to TRBJ2-7; 12 nucleotides agree with TRBD1. The CDR3 covers 15 residues. The germline CDR1 and CDR2 sequences are MNHNS and SASEGT. V lost 3 bases, J lost 6 bases, and 6 bases stayed unmatched.

J is TRBJ2-1 and V is TRBV7-2; weak D call: TRBD1 (6 bases). The germline V gene encodes CDR1 SGHTA and CDR2 FQGNSA. The CDR3 sequence is 14 residues long. V lost 1 base and J lost 7, with 11 bases in between. The CDR3 loop is CASSLVGQWNEQFF. CDR3 in DNA: TGTGCCAGCAGCTTAGTAGGACAGTGGAATGAGCAGTTCTTC.

The chain couples TRBV13 to TRBJ2-2, with 12 nucleotides matching TRBD2. Trimming cost V 5 bases and J 3 bases; bases outside gene matches: 1. In germline, CDR1 is PRHDT, CDR2 FYEKMQ (reference sequence). The CDR3 contains 15 residues. CDR3 protein: CASSRTSGDTGELFF. The CDR3 DNA sequence: TGTGCCAGCAGCCGGACTAGCGGGGACACCGGGGAGCTGTTTTTT.

The CDR3 DNA is TGTGCCAGCAGTGAATCCATGAGGGGAAACACCATATATTTT. It encodes CASSESMRGNTIYF. The rearrangement uses TRBV6-1 and TRBJ1-3, with D uncertain. The germline V gene encodes CDR1 MNHNS and CDR2 SASEGT. Trimming removed 2 bases at V and 4 bases at J, with 9 bases between. CDR3 length equals 14 residues.

V and J are TRBV11-3 and TRBJ2-3; D is possibly TRBD2 (5 bases). The CDR3 has 14 amino acids. V was trimmed by 3 bases and J by 3 bases, leaving 10 bases between them. Germline V gives CDR1 SGHNT, CDR2 YENEEA. This CDR3 is CASSLDRDTDTQYF. The CDR3, as DNA: TGTGCCAGCAGCTTGGACCGGGATACAGATACGCAGTATTTT.

This sequence joins TRBV25-1 and TRBJ1-2; 7 positions match TRBD1. CDR1 is MGHDK, CDR2 SYGVNS, per germline. Trimming took 4 bases from V and 8 from J; bases not matched to a gene: 7. This CDR3 comprises 13 residues. The CDR3 reads CASSVSGTEGYTF. The CDR3 DNA reads TGTGCCAGCAGTGTTTCCGGGACAGAAGGCTACACCTTC.

The rearrangement uses TRBV6-5 and TRBJ2-1, with 12 bases aligning to TRBD2. J lost 10 bases, V lost 2 bases, and 9 bases had no gene match. The CDR3 sequence is 16 residues long. Looked up from germline, CDR1 is MNHEY and CDR2 is SVGAGI. CDR3 in amino acids: CASSYASSGRVGEQFF. CDR3 coding DNA: TGTGCCAGCAGTTACGCATCTAGCGGGAGGGTCGGAGAGCAGTTCTTC.

This chain connects TRBV5-1 to TRBJ2-1, with 8 bases identical to TRBD2. Unmatched junction bases numbered 5, after V lost 3 bases and J lost 0 bases. This CDR3 is built from 16 residues. Germline V gives CDR1 SGHRS, CDR2 YFSETQ. The CDR3 region has the DNA TGCGCCAGCAGCTCCACGAGCGGGAGCTCCTACAATGAGCAGTTCTTC. Amino acids: CASSSTSGSSYNEQFF. Full variable domain (outside the CDR3, taken from reference TRBV5-1 and TRBJ2-1): KAGVTQTPRYLIKTRGQQVTLSCSPISGHRSVSWYQQTPGQGLQFLFEYFSETQRNKGNFPGRFSGRQFSNSRSEMNVSTLELGDSALYLCASSSTSGSSYNEQFFGPGTRLTVL.

The V call is TRBV7-2, the J call TRBJ1-2; D not resolved. The CDR3 runs 14 residues. The V and J ends lost 1 base and 2 bases respectively, with 8 bases between them. CDR1 is SGHTA and CDR2 is FQGNSA in the germline V gene. The CDR3 region has the DNA TGTGCCAGCAGCTTAGTGGGCGGGAACTATGGCTACACCTTC. It encodes CASSLVGGNYGYTF.